This T cell receptor beta chain was documented in a study of T cells after yellow fever vaccination. One entry per CDR3 protein results from TCRdb running MiXCR on the 5' RACE reads. In the table there are about 320,000 distinct CDR3 sequences, 9.5% to 12% of which are singletons. The CDR3 has 13 amino acids. Trimming pared 7 bases from V and 1 base from J, leaving 5 bases between. Germline-derived CDR1 and CDR2 are MNHEY and SMNVEV (reference sequence). Sequenced material: CD4+ T cells sorted from PBMCs, taken 45 days after the yellow fever booster vaccination. This TCR was recovered from a man aged 18 to 30 who received the YFV17D yellow fever vaccine. V and J are TRBV27 and TRBJ1-6; D is undetermined. CDR3 coding DNA: TGTGCCAGCACGGGGTCCTATAATTCACCCCTCCACTTT. Translated, it gives CASTGSYNSPLHF.